The next 9 T cell receptor beta chains were all read from a single sample in a study of blood T cell repertoires in COVID-19. The protocol was immunoSEQ multiplex PCR, while the TCRdb copy is restricted to in-frame clones and leaves out a portion. The sample lists roughly 180,000 clones; 70% to 90% were seen once. The sequencing input was peripheral blood. The receptors were gathered from a woman in her 30s with acute or convalescent COVID-19.

The J gene is TRBJ2-7, the V gene TRBV11-2, with 7 bases identical to TRBD2. This CDR3 spans 19 amino acids. The germline V gene has CDR1 SGHAT and CDR2 FQNNGV. V lost 2 bases to trimming and J lost 3 bases; unmatched junction nucleotides: 19. In nucleotides, the CDR3 is TGTGCCAGCAGCTTACGTTTGGGAGCGGGATCGGGTGGGAGCTACGAGCAGTACTTC. Amino acids: CASSLRLGAGSGGSYEQYF.

V gene TRBV5-1 combines with J gene TRBJ1-2; the D is unclear. Trimming took off 0 bases at V and 4 bases at J, with 10 bases between the two ends. The CDR3 covers 14 residues. Germline V gene sequence: CDR1 SGHRS, CDR2 YFSETQ. The DNA of the CDR3 is TGCGCCAGCAGCTTGGGGGAGACCATCTATGGCTACACCTTC. Protein: CASSLGETIYGYTF.

The V call is TRBV10-2, the J call TRBJ1-1, with a tentative D call TRBD1 (6 bases). V was trimmed by 5 bases and J by 5 bases, leaving 15 bases between them. The CDR3 runs 14 residues. Germline assignment: CDR1 WSHSY and CDR2 SAAADI. The CDR3, as DNA: TGCGCCAGCAGTTTTCTTGCAGGGGATACTGAAGCTTTCTTT. Protein sequence: CASSFLAGDTEAFF.

This chain joins TRBV7-9 and TRBJ2-2; D is ambiguous. V dropped 5 bases and J dropped 7 bases, with 14 bases sitting between them. This CDR3 region has 14 residues. Germline V gene data show CDR1 as SEHNR and CDR2 as FQNEAQ (reference sequence). The CDR3 nucleotides read TGTGCCAGCAGCGTCCTGTCTCTCGGCGGGGAGCTGTTTTTT. Translating it yields CASSVLSLGGELFF.

The rearrangement uses TRBV10-1 and TRBJ2-1; TRBD2 matches 13 bases. V trimming: 6 bases; J trimming: 8 bases; junction bases outside the gene matches: 7. CDR3 size: 15 residues. Per the germline V gene, CDR1 is WNHNN and CDR2 is SYGVQD (reference sequence). This CDR3 is CASSVLAGGSDEQFF. DNA for the CDR3: TGCGCCAGCAGCGTACTAGCGGGAGGGAGCGATGAGCAGTTCTTC.

This CDR3 reads CASSLNPTSYQPQHF. The CDR3, as DNA: TGTGCCAGCAGTTTGAACCCGACTTCCTATCAGCCCCAGCATTTT. The V gene is TRBV2, the J gene TRBJ1-5; no clear D gene. The CDR3 has 15 residues. Trimming cost V 5 bases and J 5 bases, with 16 bases left between them. Germline CDR1 and CDR2: SNHLY and FYNNEI.

Points on this clone: In the same sample, other DNA sequences code for this CDR3. V usage is TRBV2 and J usage is TRBJ1-3, with D uncertain. CDR3 length: 13 residues. CDR1 is SNHLY, CDR2 FYNNEI, per germline. The germline V and J ends were trimmed by 7 bases and 0 bases, with 7 bases remaining between them. CDR3 residues: CASTGSSGNTIYF. In DNA, the CDR3 is TGTGCCAGCACCGGGAGCTCTGGAAACACCATATATTTT.

The chain uses TRBV28 and TRBJ2-5; TRBD1 agrees at 7 bases. CDR1 and CDR2 (germline): MDHEN, SYDVKM. This CDR3 has 15 residues. V gave up 5 bases and J gave up 2 bases; unmatched junction bases: 8. The CDR3 nucleotides read TGTGCCAGCAGTCCTGACAGGGCAGATCAAGAGACCCAGTACTTC. Its protein is CASSPDRADQETQYF.

The chain joins TRBV12-3 or TRBV12-4 to TRBJ2-7; D remains ambiguous. The CDR3 covers 12 residues. The V end was cut by 3 bases, the J end by 9 bases, with 12 bases between. The CDR3 DNA follows: TGTGCCAGCAGTTTCGGGTCCTTAGGGCAGTACTTC. Protein sequence: CASSFGSLGQYF.